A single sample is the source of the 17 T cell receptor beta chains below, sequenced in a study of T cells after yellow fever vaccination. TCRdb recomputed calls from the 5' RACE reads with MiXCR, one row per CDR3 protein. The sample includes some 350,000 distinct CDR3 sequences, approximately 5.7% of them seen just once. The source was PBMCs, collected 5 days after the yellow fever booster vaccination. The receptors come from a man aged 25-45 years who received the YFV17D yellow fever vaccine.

The CDR3 here is CASSSLSGRKADTQYF. The CDR3 DNA reads TGTGCCAGCAGCTCTCTTTCGGGGAGGAAGGCAGATACGCAGTATTTT. This chain links TRBV9 with TRBJ2-3, with D possibly TRBD2 on 6 matching bases. Germline V CDR1 and CDR2: SGDLS, YYNGEE. The CDR3 length is 16 residues. Deletions cut 4 bases from V and 4 bases from J, with 19 bases between.

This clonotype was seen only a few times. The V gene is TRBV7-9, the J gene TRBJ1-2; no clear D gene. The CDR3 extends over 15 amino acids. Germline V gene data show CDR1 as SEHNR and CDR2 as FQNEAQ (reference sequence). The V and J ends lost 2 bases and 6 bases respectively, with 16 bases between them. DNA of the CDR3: TGTGCCAGCAGCTTACAACCGCCCATTTCGGATGGCTACACCTTC. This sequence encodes CASSLQPPISDGYTF.

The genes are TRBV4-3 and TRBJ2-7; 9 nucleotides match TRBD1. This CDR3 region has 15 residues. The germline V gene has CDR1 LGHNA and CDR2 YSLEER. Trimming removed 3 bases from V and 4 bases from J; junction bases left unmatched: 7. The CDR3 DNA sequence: TGCGCCAGCAGCCATCTCCGGGACAGGGCTTACGAGCAGTACTTC. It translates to CASSHLRDRAYEQYF.

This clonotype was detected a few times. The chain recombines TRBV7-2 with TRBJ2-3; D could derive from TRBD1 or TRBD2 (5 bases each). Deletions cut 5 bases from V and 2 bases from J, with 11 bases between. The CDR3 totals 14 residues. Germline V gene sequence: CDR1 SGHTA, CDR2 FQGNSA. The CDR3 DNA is TGTGCCAGCAGCAGTTGGGACCCCACAGATACGCAGTATTTT. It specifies CASSSWDPTDTQYF.

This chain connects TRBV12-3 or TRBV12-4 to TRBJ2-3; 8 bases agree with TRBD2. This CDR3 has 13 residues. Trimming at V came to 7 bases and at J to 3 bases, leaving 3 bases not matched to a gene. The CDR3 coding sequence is TGTGCCAGCATCAGCGGGAGAACAGATACGCAGTATTTT. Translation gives CASISGRTDTQYF.

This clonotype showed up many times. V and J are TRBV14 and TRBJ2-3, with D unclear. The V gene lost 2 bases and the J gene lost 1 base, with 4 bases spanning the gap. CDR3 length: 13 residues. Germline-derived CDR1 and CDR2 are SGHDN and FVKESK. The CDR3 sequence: CASSQLGTDTQYF. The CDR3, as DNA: TGTGCCAGCAGCCAACTTGGCACAGATACGCAGTATTTT.

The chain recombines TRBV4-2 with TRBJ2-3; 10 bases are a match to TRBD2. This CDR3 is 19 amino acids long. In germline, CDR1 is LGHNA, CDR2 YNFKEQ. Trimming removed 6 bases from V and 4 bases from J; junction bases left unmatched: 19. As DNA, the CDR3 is TGTGCCAGCAGTGATACAGGGAAACTAGCGGGATTTGTAGCAGATACGCAGTATTTT. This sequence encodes CASSDTGKLAGFVADTQYF.

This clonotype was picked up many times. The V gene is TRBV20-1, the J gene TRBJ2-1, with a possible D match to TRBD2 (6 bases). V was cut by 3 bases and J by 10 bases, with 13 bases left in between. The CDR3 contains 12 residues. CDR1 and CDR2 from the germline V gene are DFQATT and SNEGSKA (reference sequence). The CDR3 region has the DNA TGCAGTGCTAGGGAGGGAATTCGCGAGCAGTTCTTC. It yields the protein CSAREGIREQFF.

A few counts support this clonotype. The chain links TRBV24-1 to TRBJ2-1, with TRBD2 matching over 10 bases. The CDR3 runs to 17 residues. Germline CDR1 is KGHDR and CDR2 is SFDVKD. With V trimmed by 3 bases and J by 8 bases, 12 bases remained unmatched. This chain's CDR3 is CATSDDLPSGSGDEQFF. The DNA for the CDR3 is TGTGCCACCAGTGATGACCTGCCTAGCGGGAGCGGGGATGAGCAGTTCTTC.

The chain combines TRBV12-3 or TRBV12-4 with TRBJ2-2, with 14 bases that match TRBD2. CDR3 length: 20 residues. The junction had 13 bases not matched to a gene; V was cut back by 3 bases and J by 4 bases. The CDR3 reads CASSFLRGLAGVYRTGELFF. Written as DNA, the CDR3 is TGTGCCAGCAGTTTCCTCCGGGGACTAGCGGGAGTATACCGCACCGGGGAGCTGTTTTTT.

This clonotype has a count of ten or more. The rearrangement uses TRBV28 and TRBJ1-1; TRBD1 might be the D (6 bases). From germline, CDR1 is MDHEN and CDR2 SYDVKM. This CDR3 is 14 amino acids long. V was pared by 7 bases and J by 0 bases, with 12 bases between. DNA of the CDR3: TGTGCCAGCACTCCCACAGGGATGAACACTGAAGCTTTCTTT. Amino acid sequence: CASTPTGMNTEAFF.

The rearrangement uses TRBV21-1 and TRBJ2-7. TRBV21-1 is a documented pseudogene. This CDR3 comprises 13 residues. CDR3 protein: CARDSGRAYEQYF. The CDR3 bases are TGTGCCAGAGACAGCGGGAGGGCCTACGAGCAGTACTTC.

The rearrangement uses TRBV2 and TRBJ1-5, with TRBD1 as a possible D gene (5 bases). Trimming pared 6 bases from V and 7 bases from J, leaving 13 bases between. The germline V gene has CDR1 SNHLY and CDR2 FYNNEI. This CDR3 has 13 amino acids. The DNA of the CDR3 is TGTGCCAGCAGGGGAGAAGGGGAACAGCCCCAGCATTTT. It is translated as CASRGEGEQPQHF.

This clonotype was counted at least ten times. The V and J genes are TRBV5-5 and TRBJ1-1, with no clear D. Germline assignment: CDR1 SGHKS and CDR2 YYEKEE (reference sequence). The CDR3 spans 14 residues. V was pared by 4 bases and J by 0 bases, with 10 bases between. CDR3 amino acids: CASSLTRMNTEAFF. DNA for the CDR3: TGTGCCAGCAGCCTGACGCGAATGAACACTGAAGCTTTCTTT.

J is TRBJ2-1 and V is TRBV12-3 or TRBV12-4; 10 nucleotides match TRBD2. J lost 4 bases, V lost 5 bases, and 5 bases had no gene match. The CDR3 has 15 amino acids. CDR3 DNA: TGTGCCAGCAGTCTAAAACTAGCGGGGTACAATGAGCAGTTCTTC. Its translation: CASSLKLAGYNEQFF.

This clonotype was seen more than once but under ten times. CDR3 in amino acids: CASSLALLAGFDEQFF. DNA for the CDR3: TGTGCCAGCAGCTTGGCCCTTCTAGCGGGATTCGATGAGCAGTTCTTC. This chain uses TRBV5-4 with TRBJ2-1; 9 bases align to TRBD2. CDR1 and CDR2 from the germline V gene are SGHNT and YYREEE (reference sequence). The CDR3 runs 16 residues. V lost 0 bases and J lost 8; bases outside the gene matches: 9.

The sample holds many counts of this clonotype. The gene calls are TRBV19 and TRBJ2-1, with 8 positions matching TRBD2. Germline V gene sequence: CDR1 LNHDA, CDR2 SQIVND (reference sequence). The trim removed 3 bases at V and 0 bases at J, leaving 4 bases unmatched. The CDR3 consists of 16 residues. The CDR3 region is CASSIRAGGSYNEQFF. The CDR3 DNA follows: TGTGCCAGTAGTATTAGGGCGGGGGGCTCCTACAATGAGCAGTTCTTC.